One TCR beta chain is described in this entry. Germline V gene sequence: CDR1 KGHSH, CDR2 LQKENI. V shed 2 bases and J shed 5 bases, with 11 bases lying between them. CDR3 length: 14 amino acids. This entry belongs to a study of identical twins. One entry per CDR3 protein results from TCRdb running MiXCR on the 5' RACE reads. The repertoire holds 400,000 to 550,000 distinct CDR3 sequences, roughly an eighth seen once, with 0.98% in the top ten. The sample also formed part of further work on yellow fever vaccine responses in identical twins.

The gene calls are TRBV18 and TRBJ2-3; D may be TRBD1 or TRBD2 (7 bases each). The TCR comes from a woman between 18 and 29 years old in good health. Sequenced input: CD4+ T cells sorted from blood. The chain's CDR3 is CASSPGRGRDTQYF. CDR3 DNA: TGTGCCAGCTCACCAGGGAGGGGGCGAGATACGCAGTATTTT.